The text below deals with one TCR beta chain. The CDR3 is 14 amino acids. Germline CDR1 MNHNY, CDR2 SVGAGI (reference sequence). J gave up 5 bases and V 6 bases, and 3 bases lay outside the gene matches. Data came from immunoSEQ multiplex PCR; TCRdb stores just in-frame clones and leaves some out. Among over 110,000 clones listed, 90% to 95% were seen once. The source of the sample is a study of T cell responses to AZD1222 COVID-19 vaccine. The chain links TRBV6-6 to TRBJ2-7; 14 bases line up with TRBD2. The sample was peripheral blood, taken after recovery from COVID-19. This receptor was obtained from an adult who had recovered from COVID-19. DNA for the CDR3: TGTGCCAGCAGGGGGACTAGCGGGAGCAACGAGCAGTACTTC. Translating it yields CASRGTSGSNEQYF.